The source of this T cell receptor (beta chain) is a study of cytomegalovirus exposure and HLA in healthy donors. There are 13 residues in the CDR3. Trimming stripped 0 bases from V and 9 bases from J, with 9 bases between. Germline CDR1 is SGHTA and CDR2 is FQGTGA. The data were produced by immunoSEQ multiplex PCR, yet TCRdb's version contains in-frame clones alone and is incomplete. The sample includes about 300,000 clones, around 87% of them seen just once. Sequences were obtained from PBMCs. The clonotype was recovered from a woman aged 18-29 years in good health and CMV-seronegative. The V gene is TRBV7-3, the J gene TRBJ2-1; D perhaps matches TRBD2 (5 bases). Here the CDR3 DNA reads TGTGCCAGCAGCTTAACTAGCGTGACTGAGCAGTTCTTC. This codes for CASSLTSVTEQFF.